This T cell receptor (beta chain) is drawn from a study of blood T cell repertoires in COVID-19. Study overall: Samples came from the United States, Italy and Spain, spanning acute and convalescent COVID-19. In each case, the material was cDNA or gDNA derived from T cells, B-cell-depleted T cells, or PBMCs.

In the study's own analysis: Counts of nucleated cells, estimated from reference gene primer amplification, were obtained. Measured with immunoSEQ multiplex PCR; TCRdb has only the in-frame clones, and not every one. That table supplies the V and J calls and clone size; D and trimming were determined from the DNA. This sample has around 260,000 clones, with 80% to 90% found just once. Germline CDR1 and CDR2: DFQATT and SNEGSKA (reference sequence). This CDR3 comprises 16 residues. With 3 bases clipped from V and 1 base from J, the junction kept 10 bases outside the gene matches. The receptor's source is a man younger than 45 with active or convalescent COVID-19. Sequencing input: peripheral blood. This sequence joins TRBV20-1 and TRBJ1-1, with TRBD1 matching 8 bases. The CDR3 loop is CSASPGQAFPNTEAFF. In DNA form, the CDR3 reads TGCAGTGCTAGTCCGGGACAGGCATTTCCGAACACTGAAGCTTTCTTT.